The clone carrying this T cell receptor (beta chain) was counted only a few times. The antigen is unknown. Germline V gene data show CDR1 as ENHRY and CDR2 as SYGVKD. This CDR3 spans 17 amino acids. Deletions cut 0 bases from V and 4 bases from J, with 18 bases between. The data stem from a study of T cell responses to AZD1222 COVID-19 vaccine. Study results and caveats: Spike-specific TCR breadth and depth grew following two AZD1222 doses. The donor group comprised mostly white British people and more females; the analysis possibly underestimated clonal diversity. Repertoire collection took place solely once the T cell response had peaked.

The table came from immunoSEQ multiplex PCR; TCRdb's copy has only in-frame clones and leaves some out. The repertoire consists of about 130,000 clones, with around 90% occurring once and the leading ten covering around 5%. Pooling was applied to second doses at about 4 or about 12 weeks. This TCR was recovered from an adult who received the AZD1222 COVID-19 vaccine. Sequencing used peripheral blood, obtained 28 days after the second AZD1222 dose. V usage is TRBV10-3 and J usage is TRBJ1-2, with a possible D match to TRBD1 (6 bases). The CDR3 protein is CAISESNVGGLGYGYTF. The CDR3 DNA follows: TGTGCCATCAGTGAGTCGAACGTTGGGGGGCTAGGCTATGGCTACACCTTC.